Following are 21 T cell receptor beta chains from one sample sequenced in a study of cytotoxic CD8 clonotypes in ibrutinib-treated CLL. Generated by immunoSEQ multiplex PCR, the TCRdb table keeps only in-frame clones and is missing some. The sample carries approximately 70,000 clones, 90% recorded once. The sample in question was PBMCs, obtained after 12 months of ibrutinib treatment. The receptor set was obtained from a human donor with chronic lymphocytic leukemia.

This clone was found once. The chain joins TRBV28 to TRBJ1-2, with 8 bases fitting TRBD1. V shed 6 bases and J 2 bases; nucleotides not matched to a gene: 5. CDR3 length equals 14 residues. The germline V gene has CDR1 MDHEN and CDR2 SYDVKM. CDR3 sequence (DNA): TGTGCCAGCAGAGACAGGGGACTAAACTATGGCTACACCTTC. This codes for CASRDRGLNYGYTF.

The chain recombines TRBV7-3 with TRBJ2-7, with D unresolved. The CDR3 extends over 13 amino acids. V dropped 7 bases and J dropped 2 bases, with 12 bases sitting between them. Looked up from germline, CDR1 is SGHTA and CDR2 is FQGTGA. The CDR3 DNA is TGTGCCAGCATCCCCTCCACCGCCTACGAGCAGTACTTC. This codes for CASIPSTAYEQYF.

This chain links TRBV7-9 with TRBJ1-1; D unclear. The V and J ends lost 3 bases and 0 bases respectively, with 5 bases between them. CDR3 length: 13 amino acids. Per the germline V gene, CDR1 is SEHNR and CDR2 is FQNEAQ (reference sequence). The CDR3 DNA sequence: TGTGCCAGCAGCTTCTCGATGAACACTGAAGCTTTCTTT. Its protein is CASSFSMNTEAFF.

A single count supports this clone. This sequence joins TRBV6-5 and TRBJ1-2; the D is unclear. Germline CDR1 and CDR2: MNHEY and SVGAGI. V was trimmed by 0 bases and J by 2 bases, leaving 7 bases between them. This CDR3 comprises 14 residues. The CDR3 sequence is CASSYSQPNYGYTF. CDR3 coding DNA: TGTGCCAGCAGTTACTCCCAGCCAAACTATGGCTACACCTTC.

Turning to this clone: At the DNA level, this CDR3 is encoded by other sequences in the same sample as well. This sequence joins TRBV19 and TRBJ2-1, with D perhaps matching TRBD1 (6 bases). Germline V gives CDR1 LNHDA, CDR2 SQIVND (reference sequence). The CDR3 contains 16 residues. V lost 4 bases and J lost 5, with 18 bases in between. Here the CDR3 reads CASSTDRIVGNNEQFF. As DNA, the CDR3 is TGTGCCAGTAGTACCGACAGGATTGTAGGGAACAATGAGCAGTTCTTC.

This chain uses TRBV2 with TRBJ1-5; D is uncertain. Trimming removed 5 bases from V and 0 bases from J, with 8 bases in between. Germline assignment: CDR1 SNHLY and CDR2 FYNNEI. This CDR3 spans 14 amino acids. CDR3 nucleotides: TGTGCCAGCAGTCAGGAGTATAGCAATCAGCCCCAGCATTTT. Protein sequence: CASSQEYSNQPQHF.

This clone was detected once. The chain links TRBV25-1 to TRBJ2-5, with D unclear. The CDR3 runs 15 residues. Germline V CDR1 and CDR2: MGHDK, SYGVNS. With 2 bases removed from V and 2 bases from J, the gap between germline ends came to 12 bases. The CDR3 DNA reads TGTGCCAGCAGTGAAGGGCAGTGGATTCAAGAGACCCAGTACTTC. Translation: CASSEGQWIQETQYF.

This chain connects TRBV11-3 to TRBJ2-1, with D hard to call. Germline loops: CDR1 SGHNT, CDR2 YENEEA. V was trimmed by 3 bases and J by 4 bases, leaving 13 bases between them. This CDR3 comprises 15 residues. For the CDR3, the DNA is TGTGCCAGCAGCTTCGCAGAATTACCTTACAATGAGCAGTTCTTC. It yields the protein CASSFAELPYNEQFF.

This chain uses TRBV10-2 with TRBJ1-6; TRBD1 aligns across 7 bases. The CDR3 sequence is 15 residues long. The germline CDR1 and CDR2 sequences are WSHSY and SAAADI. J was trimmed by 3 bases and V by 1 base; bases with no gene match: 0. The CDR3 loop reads CASSEWDSYNSPLHF. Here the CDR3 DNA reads TGCGCCAGCAGTGAGTGGGACAGCTATAATTCACCCCTCCACTTT.

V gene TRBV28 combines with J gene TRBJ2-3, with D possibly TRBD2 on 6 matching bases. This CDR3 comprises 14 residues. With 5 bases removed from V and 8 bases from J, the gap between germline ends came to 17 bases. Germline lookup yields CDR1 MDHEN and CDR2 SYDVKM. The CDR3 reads CASSPWRGRGTQYF. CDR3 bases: TGTGCCAGCAGTCCCTGGCGGGGACGAGGTACGCAGTATTTT.

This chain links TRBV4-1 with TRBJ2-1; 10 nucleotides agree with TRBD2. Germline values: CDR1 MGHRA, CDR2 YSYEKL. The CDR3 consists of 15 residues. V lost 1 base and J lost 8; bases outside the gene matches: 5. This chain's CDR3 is CASSQVASGSYEQFF. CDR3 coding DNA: TGCGCCAGCAGCCAAGTGGCTAGCGGGAGCTATGAGCAGTTCTTC.

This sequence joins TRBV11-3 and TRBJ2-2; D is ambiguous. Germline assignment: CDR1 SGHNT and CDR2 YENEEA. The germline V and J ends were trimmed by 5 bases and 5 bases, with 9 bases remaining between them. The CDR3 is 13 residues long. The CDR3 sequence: CASSRASTGELFF. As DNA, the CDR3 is TGTGCCAGCAGCCGGGCGAGTACCGGGGAGCTGTTTTTT.

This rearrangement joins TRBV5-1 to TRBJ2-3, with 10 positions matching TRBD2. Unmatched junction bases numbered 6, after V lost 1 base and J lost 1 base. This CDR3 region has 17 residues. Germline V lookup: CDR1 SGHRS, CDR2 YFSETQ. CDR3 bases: TGCGCCAGCAGCTTGTCCGGGACTAGCGCGCGCACAGATACGCAGTATTTT. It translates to CASSLSGTSARTDTQYF.

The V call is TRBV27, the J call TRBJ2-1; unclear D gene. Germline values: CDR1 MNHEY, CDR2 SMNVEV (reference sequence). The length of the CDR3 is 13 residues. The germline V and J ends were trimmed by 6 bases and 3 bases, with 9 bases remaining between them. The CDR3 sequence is CASSFGRYNEQFF. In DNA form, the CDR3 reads TGTGCCAGCAGCTTTGGACGCTACAATGAGCAGTTCTTC.

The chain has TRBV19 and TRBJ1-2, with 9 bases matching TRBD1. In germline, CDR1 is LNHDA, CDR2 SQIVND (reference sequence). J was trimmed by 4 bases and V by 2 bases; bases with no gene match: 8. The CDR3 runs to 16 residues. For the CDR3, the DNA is TGTGCCAGTAGTATAATCCGGACAGGGGTCGGCTATGGCTACACCTTC. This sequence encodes CASSIIRTGVGYGYTF.

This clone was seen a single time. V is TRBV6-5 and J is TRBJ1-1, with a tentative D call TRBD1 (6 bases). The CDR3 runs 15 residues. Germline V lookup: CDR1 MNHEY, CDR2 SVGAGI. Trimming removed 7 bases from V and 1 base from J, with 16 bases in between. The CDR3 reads CASNRGGPPNTEAFF. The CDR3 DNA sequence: TGTGCCAGCAACCGAGGGGGGCCTCCGAACACTGAAGCTTTCTTT.

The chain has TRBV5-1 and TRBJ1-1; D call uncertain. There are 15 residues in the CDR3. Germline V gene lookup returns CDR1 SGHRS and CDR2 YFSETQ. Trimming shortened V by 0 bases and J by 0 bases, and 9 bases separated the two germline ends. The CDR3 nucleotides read TGCGCCAGCAGCTTGGGACATAGGATGAACACTGAAGCTTTCTTT. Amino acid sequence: CASSLGHRMNTEAFF. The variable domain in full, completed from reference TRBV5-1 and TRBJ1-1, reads KAGVTQTPRYLIKTRGQQVTLSCSPISGHRSVSWYQQTPGQGLQFLFEYFSETQRNKGNFPGRFSGRQFSNSRSEMNVSTLELGDSALYLCASSLGHRMNTEAFFGQGTRLTVV.

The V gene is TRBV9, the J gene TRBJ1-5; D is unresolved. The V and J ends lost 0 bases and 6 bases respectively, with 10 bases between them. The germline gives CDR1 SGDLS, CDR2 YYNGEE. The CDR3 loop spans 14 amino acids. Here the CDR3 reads CASSVDHLGQPQHF. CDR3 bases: TGTGCCAGCAGCGTAGACCACTTGGGTCAGCCCCAGCATTTT.

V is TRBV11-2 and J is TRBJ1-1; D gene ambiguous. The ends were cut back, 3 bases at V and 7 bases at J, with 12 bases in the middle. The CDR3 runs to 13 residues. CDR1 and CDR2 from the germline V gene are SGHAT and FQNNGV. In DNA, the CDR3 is TGTGCCAGCAGCTTGGAACAGTCCCTTGAAGCTTTCTTT. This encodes CASSLEQSLEAFF.

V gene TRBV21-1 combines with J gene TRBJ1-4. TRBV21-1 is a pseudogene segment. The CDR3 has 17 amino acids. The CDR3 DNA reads TGTGCCAGCAGCATGAATAAAGGTGGCAGGAGTAATGAAAAACTGTTTTTT. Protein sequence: CASSMNKGGRSNEKLFF.

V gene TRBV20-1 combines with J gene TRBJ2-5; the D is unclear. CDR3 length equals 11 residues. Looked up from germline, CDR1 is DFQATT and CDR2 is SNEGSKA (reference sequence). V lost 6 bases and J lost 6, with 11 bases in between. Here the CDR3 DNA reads TGCAGTGCCCAAACCACAAAGACCCAGTACTTC. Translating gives CSAQTTKTQYF.